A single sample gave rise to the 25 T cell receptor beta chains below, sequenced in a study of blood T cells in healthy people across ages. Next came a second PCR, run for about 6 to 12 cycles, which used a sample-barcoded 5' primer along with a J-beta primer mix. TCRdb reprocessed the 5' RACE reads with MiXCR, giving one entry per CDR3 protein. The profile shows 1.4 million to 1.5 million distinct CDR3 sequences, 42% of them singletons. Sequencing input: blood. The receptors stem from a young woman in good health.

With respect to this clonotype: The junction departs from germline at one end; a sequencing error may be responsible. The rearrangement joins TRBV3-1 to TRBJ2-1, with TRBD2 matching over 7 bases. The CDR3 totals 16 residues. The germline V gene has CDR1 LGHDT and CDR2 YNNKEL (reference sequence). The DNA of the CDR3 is TGTGCCAGCAGCCAAGGTGTGGCGGGGGTGTACAGTGAGCAGTTCTTC. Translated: CASSQGVAGVYSEQFF.

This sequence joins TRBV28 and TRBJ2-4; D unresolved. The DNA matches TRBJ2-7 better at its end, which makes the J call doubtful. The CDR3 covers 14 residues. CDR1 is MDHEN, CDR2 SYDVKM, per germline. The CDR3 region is CASSLTRATSEQYF. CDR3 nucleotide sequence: TGTGCCAGCAGTCTCACCCGGGCCACCTCCGAGCAGTACTTC.

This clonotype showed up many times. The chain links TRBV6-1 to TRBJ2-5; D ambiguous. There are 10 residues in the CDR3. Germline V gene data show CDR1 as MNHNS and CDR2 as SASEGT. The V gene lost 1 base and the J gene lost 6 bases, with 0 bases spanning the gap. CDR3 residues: CASSEETQYF. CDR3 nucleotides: TGTGCCAGCAGTGAAGAGACCCAGTACTTC.

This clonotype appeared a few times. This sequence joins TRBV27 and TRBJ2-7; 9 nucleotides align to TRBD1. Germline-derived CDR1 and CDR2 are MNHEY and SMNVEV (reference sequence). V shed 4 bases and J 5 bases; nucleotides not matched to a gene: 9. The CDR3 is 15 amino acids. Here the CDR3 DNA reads TGTGCCAGCAGTTACGCCGGGACAGGGACCCACGAGCAGTACTTC. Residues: CASSYAGTGTHEQYF.

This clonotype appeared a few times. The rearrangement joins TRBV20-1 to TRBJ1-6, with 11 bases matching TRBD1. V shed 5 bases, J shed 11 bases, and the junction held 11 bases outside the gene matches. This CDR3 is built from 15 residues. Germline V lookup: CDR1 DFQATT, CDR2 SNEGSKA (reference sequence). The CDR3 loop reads CSAGDRGFLRAPLHF. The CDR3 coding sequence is TGCAGTGCTGGGGACAGGGGGTTTCTCAGGGCACCCCTCCACTTT.

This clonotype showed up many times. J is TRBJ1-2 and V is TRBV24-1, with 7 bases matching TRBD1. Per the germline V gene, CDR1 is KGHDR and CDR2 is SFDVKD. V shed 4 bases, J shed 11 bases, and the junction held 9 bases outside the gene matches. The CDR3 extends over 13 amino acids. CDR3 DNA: TGTGCCACCAGTGACGAAAGACAGGGTGGGTACACCTTC. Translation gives CATSDERQGGYTF.

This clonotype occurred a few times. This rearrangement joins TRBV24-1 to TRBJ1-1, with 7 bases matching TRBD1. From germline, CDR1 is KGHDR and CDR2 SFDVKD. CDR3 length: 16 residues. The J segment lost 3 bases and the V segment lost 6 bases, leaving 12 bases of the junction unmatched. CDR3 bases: TGTGCCACCAGTAGTAGTGACAGGGCCTGGGACACTGAAGCTTTCTTT. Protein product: CATSSSDRAWDTEAFF.

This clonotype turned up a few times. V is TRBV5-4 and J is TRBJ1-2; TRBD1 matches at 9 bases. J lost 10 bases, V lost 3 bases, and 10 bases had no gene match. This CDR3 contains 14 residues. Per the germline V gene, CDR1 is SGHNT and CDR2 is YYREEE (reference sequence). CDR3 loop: CASSSPYGTGYYTF. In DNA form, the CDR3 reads TGTGCCAGCAGCTCGCCGTATGGGACAGGGTACTACACCTTC.

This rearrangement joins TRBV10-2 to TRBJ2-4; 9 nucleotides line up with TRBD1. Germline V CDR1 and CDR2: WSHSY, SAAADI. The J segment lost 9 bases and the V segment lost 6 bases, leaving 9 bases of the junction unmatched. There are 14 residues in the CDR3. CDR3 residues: CASSTGTGRGIQYF. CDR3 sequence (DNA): TGCGCCAGCAGCACAGGGACAGGGAGAGGCATTCAGTACTTC.

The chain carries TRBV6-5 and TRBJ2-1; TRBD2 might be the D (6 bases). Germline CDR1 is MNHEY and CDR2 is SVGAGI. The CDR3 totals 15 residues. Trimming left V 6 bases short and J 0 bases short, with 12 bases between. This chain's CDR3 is CASSLAALSYNEQFF. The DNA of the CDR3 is TGTGCCAGCAGCTTAGCGGCCCTCTCCTACAATGAGCAGTTCTTC.

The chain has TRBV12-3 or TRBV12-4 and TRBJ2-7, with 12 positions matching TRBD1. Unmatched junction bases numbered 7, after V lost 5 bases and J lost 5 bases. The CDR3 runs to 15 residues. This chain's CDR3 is CASSRHGTGGNEQYF. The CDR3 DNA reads TGTGCCAGCAGTCGGCACGGGACAGGGGGCAACGAGCAGTACTTC.

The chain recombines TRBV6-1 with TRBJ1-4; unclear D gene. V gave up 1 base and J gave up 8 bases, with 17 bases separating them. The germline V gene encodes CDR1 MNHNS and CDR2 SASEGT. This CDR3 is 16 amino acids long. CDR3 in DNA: TGTGCCAGCAGTGAAGAACCACTCCGAAGGCGGGAAAAACTGTTTTTT. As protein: CASSEEPLRRREKLFF.

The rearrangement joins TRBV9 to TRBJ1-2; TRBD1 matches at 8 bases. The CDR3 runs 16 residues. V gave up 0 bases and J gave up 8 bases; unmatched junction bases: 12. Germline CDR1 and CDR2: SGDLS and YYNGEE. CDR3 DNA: TGTGCCAGCAGCGTAGTTTCATTTGGGACAGGAGGAGGCTACACCTTC. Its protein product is CASSVVSFGTGGGYTF.

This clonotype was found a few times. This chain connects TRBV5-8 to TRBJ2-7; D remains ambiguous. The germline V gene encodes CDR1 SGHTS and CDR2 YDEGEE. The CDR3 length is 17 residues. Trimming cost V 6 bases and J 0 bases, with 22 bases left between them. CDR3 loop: CASTRLGLLDASYEQYF. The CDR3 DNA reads TGTGCCAGCACGCGCCTAGGGCTTTTGGACGCCTCCTACGAGCAGTACTTC. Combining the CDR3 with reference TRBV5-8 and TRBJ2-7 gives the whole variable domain EAGVTQSPTHLIKTRGQQATLRCSPISGHTSVYWYQQALGLGLQFLLWYDEGEERNRGNFPPRFSGRQFPNYSSELNVNALELEDSALYLCASTRLGLLDASYEQYFGPGTRLTVT.

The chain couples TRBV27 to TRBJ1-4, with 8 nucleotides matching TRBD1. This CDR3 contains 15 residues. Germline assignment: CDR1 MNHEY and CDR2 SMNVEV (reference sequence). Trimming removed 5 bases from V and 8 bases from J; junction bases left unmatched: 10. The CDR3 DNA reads TGTGCCAGCAGTGTCAGACAGGGGATACGAGAAAAACTGTTTTTT. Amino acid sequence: CASSVRQGIREKLFF.

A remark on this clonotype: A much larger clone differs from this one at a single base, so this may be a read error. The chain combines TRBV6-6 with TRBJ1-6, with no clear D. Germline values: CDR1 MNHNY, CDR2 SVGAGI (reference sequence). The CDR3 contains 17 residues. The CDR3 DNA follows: TGTGCCAGCAGTTACGGGTCGTGGAGCTCCTATAATTCACCCCCCCACTTT. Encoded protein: CASSYGSWSSYNSPPHF.

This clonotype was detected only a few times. CDR3 in amino acids: CAIWTSGADEQYF. CDR3 coding DNA: TGTGCCATCTGGACTAGCGGGGCCGACGAGCAGTACTTC. J is TRBJ2-7 and V is TRBV10-3; 12 nucleotides align to TRBD2. Per the germline V gene, CDR1 is ENHRY and CDR2 is SYGVKD. This CDR3 has 13 amino acids. V lost 8 bases and J lost 5; bases outside the gene matches: 4.

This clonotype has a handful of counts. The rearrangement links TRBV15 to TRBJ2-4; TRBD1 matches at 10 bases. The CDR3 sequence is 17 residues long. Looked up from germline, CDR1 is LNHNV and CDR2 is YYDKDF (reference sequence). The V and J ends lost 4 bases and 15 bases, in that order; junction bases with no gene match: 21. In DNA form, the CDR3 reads TGTGCCACCAGCAAGGGACAGGGGCCCCTCCAGTCTTCAGTACGGTACTTC. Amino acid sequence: CATSKGQGPLQSSVRYF. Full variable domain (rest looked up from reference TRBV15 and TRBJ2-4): DAMVIQNPRYQVTQFGKPVTLSCSQTLNHNVMYWYQQKSSQAPKLLFHYYDKDFNNEADTPDNFQSRRPNTSFCFLDIRSPGLGDTAMYLCATSKGQGPLQSSVRYFGAGTRLSVL.

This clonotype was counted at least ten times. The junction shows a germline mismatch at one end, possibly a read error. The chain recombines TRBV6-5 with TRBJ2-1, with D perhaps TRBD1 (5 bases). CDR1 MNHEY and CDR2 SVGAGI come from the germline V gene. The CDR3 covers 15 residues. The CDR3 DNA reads TGCGCCAGCAGCCCTGGGGCCAGCTCCTACAATGAGCAGTTCTTC. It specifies CASSPGASSYNEQFF.

The CDR3 sequence: CASSLYIHPRAYEQYF. CDR3 nucleotides: TGTGCCAGCAGCTTATATATACACCCGAGGGCCTACGAGCAGTACTTC. The chain joins TRBV7-4 to TRBJ2-7, with D possibly TRBD2 on 5 matching bases. CDR3 size: 16 residues. V lost 2 bases to trimming and J lost 2 bases, with 16 bases between them. Germline values: CDR1 SGHVT, CDR2 SQSDAQ.

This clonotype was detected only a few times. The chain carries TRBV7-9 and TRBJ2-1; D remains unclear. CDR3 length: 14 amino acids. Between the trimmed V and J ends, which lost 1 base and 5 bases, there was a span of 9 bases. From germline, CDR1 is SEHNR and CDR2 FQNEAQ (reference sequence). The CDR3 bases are TGTGCCAGCAGCTTAGGACTCCTCGACAATGAGCAGTTCTTC. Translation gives CASSLGLLDNEQFF. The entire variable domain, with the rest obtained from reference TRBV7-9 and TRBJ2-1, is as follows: DTGVSQNPRHKITKRGQNVTFRCDPISEHNRLYWYRQTLGQGPEFLTYFQNEAQLEKSRLLSDRFSAERPKGSFSTLEIQRTEQGDSAMYLCASSLGLLDNEQFFGPGTRLTVL.

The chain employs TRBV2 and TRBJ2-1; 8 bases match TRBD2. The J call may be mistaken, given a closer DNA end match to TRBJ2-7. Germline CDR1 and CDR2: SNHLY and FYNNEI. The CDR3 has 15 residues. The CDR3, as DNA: TGTGCCAGCAGTGATCGGGGGGGCTCCTACAATGAGCAGTACTTC. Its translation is CASSDRGGSYNEQYF.

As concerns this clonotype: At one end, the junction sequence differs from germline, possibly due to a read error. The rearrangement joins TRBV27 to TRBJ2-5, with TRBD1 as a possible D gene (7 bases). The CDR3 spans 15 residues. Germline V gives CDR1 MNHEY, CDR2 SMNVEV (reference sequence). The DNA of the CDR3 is TGTGCCAGCAGTTTAACGACAGGGACGGGAGAGACCCGGTACTTC. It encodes CASSLTTGTGETRYF.

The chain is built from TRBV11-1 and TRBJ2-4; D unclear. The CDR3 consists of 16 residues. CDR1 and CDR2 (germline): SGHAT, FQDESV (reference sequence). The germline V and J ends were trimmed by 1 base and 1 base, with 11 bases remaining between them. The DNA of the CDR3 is TGTGCCAGCAGCTTAGAGGCGATACGGGCCAAAAACATTCAGTACTTC. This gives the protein CASSLEAIRAKNIQYF.

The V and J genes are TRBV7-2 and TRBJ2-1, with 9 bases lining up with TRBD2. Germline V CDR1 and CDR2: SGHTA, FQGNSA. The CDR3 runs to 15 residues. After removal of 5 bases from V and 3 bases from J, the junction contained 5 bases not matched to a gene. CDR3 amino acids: CASSRIAGVYNEQFF. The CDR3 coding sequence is TGTGCCAGCAGCCGCATAGCGGGAGTCTACAATGAGCAGTTCTTC. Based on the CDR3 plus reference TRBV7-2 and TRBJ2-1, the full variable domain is GAGVSQSPSNKVTEKGKDVELRCDPISGHTALYWYRQSLGQGLEFLIYFQGNSAPDKSGLPSDRFSAERTGGSVSTLTIQRTQQEDSAVYLCASSRIAGVYNEQFFGPGTRLTVL.